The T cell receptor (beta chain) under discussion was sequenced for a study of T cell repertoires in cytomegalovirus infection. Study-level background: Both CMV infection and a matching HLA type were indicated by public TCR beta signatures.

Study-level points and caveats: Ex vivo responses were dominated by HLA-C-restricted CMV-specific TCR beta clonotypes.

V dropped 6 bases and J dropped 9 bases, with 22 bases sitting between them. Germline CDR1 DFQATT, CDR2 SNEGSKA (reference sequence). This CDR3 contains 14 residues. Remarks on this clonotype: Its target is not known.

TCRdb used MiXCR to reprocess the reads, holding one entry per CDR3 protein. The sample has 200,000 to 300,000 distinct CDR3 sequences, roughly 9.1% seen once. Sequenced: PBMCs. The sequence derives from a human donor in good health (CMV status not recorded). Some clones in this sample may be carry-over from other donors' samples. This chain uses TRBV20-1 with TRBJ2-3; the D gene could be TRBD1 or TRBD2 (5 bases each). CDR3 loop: CSALPGAVGDTQYF. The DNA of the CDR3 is TGCAGTGCACTACCCGGGGCCGTGGGAGACACGCAGTATTTT.